Described below is a single T cell receptor beta chain sequence and its context. This entry comes from a study of blood T cell repertoires in COVID-19. Study information: Whether acute or convalescent, the COVID-19 samples came from the United States, Italy and Spain. Sources were T cells, B-cell-depleted T cells, or PBMCs; the material itself was cDNA or gDNA.

As processed by the authors: Counts of nucleated cells, estimated from reference gene primer amplification, were obtained. Sequenced by immunoSEQ multiplex PCR; TCRdb stores in-frame clones only, minus some. D and trimming were read from the DNA, whereas the V and J calls and clone size are those reported in that table. The sample includes roughly 200,000 clones, under 90% of them seen just once. Seattle participants joined during active infection and were tracked over time. The sequence was collected from a woman of 80 years or more with COVID-19, enrolled during active disease. Material for sequencing was peripheral blood.

CDR3 residues: CASTNQFLYGYTF. CDR3 DNA sequence: TGTGCCAGCACCAACCAGTTCCTTTATGGCTACACCTTC. This chain joins TRBV7-8 and TRBJ1-2; D is ambiguous. Germline assignment: CDR1 SGHVS and CDR2 FQNEAQ. The CDR3 extends over 13 amino acids. Between the trimmed V and J ends, which lost 7 bases and 5 bases, there was a span of 14 bases.